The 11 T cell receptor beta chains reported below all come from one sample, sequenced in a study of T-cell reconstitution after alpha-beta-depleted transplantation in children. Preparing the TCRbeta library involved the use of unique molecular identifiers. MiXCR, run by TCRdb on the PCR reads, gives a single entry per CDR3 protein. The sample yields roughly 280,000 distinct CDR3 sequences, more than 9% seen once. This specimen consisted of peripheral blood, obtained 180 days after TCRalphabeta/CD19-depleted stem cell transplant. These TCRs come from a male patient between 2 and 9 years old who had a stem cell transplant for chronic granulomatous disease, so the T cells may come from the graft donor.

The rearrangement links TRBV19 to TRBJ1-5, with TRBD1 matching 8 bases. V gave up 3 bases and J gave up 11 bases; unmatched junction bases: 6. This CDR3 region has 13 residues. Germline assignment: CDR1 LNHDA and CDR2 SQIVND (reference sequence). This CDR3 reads CASSIGQGRTQHF. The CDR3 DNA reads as TGTGCCAGTAGTATCGGACAGGGTAGGACCCAGCATTTT.

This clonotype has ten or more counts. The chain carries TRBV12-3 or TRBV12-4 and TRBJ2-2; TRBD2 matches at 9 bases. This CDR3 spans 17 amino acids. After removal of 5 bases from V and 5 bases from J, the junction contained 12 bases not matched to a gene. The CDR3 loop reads CASSLRPGTSRTGELFF. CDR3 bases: TGTGCCAGCAGTCTCAGGCCCGGGACTAGCAGGACCGGGGAGCTGTTTTTT.

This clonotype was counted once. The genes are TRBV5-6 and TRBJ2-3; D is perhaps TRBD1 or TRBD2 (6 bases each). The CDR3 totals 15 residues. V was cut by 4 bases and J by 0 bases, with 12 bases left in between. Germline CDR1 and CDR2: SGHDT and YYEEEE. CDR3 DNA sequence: TGTGCCAGCAGCCCTGGAGGGGGTAGCACAGATACGCAGTATTTT. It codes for CASSPGGGSTDTQYF. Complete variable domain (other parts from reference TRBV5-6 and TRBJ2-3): DAGVTQSPTHLIKTRGQQVTLRCSPKSGHDTVSWYQQALGQGPQFIFQYYEEEERQRGNFPDRFSGHQFPNYSSELNVNALLLGDSALYLCASSPGGGSTDTQYFGPGTRLTVL.

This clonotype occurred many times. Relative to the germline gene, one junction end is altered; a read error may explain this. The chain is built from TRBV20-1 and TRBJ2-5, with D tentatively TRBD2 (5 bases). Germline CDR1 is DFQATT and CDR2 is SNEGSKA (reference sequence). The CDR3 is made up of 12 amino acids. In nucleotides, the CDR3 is TGCAGTGCCAGAGGCGGGTCCGGGACCCAGTACTTC. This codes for CSARGGSGTQYF.

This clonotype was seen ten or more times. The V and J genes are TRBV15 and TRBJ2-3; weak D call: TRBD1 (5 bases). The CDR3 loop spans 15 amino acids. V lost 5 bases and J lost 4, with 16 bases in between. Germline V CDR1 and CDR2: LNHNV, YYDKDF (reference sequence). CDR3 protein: CATSQTLTVPDTQYF. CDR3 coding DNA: TGTGCCACCAGCCAAACCTTGACAGTACCAGATACGCAGTATTTT.

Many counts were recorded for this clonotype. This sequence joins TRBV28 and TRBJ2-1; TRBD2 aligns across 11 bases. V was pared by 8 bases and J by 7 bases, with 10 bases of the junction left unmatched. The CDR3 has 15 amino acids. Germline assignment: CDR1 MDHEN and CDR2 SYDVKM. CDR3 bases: TGTGCCAGCCTAATAGCGGGAGGGCCAAGTAATGAGCAGTTCTTC. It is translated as CASLIAGGPSNEQFF.

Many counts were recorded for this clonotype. The CDR3, as DNA: TGTGCCAGCTCACCCGGGACTACCACAGATACGCAGTATTTT. Its protein is CASSPGTTTDTQYF. This rearrangement joins TRBV18 to TRBJ2-3; TRBD2 matches at 7 bases. The CDR3 runs 14 residues. Germline CDR1 is KGHSH and CDR2 is LQKENI. The V gene end was trimmed by 3 bases and the J gene end by 2 bases; junction bases not matched to a gene: 2.

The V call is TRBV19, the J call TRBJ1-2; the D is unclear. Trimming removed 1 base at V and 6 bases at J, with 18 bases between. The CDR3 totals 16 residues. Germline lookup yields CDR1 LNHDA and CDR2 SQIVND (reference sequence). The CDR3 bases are TGTGCCAGTAGTATAGCTCTACCGAGAGGCAGCGATGGCTACACCTTC. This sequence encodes CASSIALPRGSDGYTF.

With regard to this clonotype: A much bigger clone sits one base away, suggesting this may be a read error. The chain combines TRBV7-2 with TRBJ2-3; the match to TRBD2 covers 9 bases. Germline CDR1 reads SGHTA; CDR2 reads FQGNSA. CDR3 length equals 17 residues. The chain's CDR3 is CASSPPGLAGFTATQYF. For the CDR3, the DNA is TGTGCCAGCAGCCCCCCCGGCCTAGCGGGATTCACAGCTACGCAGTATTTT. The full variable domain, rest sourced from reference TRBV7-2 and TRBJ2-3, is GAGVSQSPSNKVTEKGKDVELRCDPISGHTALYWYRQSLGQGLEFLIYFQGNSAPDKSGLPSDRFSAERTGGSVSTLTIQRTQQEDSAVYLCASSPPGLAGFTATQYFGPGTRLTVL.

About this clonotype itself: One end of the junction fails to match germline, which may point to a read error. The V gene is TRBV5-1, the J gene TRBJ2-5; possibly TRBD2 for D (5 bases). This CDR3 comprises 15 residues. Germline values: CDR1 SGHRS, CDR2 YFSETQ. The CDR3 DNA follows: TGCGCCAGCAGCTTGGCGGGGAACCGCCAAGAGACCCAGCACTTC. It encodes CASSLAGNRQETQHF.

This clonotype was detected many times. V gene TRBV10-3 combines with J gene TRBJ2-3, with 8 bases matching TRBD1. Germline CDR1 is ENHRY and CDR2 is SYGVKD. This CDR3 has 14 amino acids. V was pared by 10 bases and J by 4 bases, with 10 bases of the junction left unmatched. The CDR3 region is CASGPRGLSDTQYF. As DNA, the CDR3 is TGTGCCAGCGGACCCAGGGGGCTCTCAGATACGCAGTATTTT.